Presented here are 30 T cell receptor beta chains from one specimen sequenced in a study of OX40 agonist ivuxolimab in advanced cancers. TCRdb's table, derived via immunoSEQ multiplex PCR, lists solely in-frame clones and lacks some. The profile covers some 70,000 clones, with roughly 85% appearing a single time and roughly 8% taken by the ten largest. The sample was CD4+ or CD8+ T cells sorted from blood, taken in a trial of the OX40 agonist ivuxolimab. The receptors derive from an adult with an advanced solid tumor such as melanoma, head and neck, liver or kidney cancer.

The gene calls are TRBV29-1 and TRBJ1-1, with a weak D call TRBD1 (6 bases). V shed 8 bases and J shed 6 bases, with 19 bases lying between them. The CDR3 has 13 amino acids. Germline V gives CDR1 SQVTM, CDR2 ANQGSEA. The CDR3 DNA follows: TGCAGCTATGCCCAGGGGTTGTTTTCTGAAGCTTTCTTT. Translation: CSYAQGLFSEAFF.

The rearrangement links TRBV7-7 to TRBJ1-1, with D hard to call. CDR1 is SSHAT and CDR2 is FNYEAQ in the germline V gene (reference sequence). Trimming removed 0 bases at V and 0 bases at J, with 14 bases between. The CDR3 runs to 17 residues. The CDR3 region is CASSLARSGSMNTEAFF. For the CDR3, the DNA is TGTGCCAGCAGCTTAGCGCGGAGTGGGAGCATGAACACTGAAGCTTTCTTT.

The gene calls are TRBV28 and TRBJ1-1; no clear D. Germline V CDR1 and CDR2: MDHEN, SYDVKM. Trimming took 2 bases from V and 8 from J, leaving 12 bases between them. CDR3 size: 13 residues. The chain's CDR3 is CASSLLSGREAFF. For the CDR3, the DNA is TGTGCCAGCAGTTTACTCTCCGGTAGAGAAGCTTTCTTT. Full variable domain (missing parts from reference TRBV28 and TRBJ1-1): DVKVTQSSRYLVKRTGEKVFLECVQDMDHENMFWYRQDPGLGLRLIYFSYDVKMKEKGDIPEGYSVSREKKERFSLILESASTNQTSMYLCASSLLSGREAFFGQGTRLTVV.

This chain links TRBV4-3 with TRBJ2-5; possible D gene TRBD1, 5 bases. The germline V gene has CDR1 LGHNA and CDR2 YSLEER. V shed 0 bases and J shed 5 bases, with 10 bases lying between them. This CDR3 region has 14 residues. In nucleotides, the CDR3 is TGCGCCAGCAGCCAAGAACCAGGGTTGGAGACCCAGTACTTC. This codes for CASSQEPGLETQYF.

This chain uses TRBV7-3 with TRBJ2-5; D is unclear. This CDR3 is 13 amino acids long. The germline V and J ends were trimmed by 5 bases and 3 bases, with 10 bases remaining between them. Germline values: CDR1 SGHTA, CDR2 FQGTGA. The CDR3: CASSKGSKETQYF. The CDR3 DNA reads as TGTGCCAGCAGCAAGGGCTCCAAAGAGACCCAGTACTTC.

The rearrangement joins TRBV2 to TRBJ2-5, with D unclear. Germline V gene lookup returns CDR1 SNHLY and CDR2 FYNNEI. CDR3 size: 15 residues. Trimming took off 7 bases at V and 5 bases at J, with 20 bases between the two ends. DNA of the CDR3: TGTGCCAGCACTGGTTTAGCACCGCAGAGCGAGACCCAGTACTTC. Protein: CASTGLAPQSETQYF.

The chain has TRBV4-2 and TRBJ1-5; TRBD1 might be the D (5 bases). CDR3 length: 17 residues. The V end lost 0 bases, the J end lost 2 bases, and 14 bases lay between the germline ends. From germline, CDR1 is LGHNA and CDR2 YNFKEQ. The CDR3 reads CASSQDTDSWGNQPQHF. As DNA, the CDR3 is TGTGCCAGCAGCCAAGACACAGACAGTTGGGGCAATCAGCCCCAGCATTTT.

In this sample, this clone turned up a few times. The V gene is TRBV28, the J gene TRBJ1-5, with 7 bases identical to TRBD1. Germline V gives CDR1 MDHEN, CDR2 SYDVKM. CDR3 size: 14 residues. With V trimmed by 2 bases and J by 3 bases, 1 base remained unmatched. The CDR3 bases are TGTGCCAGCAGTTTAGGACAGGCCAATCAGCCCCAGCATTTT. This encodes CASSLGQANQPQHF.

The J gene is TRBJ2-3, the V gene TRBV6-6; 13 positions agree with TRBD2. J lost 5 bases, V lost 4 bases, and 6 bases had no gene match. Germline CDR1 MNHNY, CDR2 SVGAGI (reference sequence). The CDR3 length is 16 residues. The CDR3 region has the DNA TGTGCCAGCAGTTTTACTAGCGGGGGGGCCGTAGATACGCAGTATTTT. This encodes CASSFTSGGAVDTQYF.

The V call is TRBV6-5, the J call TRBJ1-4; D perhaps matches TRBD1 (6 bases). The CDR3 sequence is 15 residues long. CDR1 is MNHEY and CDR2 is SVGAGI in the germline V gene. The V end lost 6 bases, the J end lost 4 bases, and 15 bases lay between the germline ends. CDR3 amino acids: CASRESGTNNEKLFF. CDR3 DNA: TGTGCCAGCAGGGAATCCGGGACAAATAATGAAAAACTGTTTTTT.

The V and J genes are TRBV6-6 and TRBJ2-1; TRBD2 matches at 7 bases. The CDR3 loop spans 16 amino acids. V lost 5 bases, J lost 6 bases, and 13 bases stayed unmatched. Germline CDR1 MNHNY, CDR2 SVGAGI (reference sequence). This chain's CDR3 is CASSPEYRTGGNEQFF. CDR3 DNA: TGTGCCAGCAGTCCAGAATACAGGACGGGGGGCAATGAGCAGTTCTTC.

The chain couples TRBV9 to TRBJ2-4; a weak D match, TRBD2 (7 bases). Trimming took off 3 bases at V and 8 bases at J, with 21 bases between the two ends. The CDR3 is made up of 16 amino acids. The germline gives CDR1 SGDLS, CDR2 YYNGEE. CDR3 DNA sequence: TGTGCCAGCAGCGCCAAGTTAGGGGGGGCCCCCGACATTCAGTACTTC. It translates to CASSAKLGGAPDIQYF.

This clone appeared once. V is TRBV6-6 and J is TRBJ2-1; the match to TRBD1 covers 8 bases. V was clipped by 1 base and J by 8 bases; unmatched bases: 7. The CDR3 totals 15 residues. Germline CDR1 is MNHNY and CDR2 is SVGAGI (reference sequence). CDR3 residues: CASSYFTGQVYEQFF. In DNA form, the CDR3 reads TGTGCCAGCAGTTACTTTACGGGACAGGTTTATGAGCAGTTCTTC.

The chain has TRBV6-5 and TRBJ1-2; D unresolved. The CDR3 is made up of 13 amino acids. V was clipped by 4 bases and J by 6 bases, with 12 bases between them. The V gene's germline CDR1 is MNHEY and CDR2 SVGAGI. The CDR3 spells CASSWAGSNGYTF. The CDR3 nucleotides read TGTGCCAGCAGTTGGGCAGGTAGTAATGGCTACACCTTC.

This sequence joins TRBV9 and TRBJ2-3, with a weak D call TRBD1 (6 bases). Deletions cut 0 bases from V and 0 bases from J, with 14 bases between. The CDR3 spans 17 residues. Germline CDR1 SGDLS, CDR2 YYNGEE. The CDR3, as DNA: TGTGCCAGCAGCGTAGGGGGCGGACAGACCAGCACAGATACGCAGTATTTT. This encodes CASSVGGGQTSTDTQYF.

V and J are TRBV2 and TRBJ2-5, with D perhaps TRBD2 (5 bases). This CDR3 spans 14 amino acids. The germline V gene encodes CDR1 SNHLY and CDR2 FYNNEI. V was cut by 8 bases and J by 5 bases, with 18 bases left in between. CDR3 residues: CASGGTAFAETQYF. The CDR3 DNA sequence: TGTGCCAGCGGAGGTACAGCCTTCGCTGAGACCCAGTACTTC.

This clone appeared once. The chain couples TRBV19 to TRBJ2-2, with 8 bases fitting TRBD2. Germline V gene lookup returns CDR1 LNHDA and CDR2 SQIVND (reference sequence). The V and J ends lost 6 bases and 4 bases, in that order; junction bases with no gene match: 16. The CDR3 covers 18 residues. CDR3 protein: CASSKRDYSGIGTGELFF. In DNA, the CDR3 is TGTGCCAGTAGCAAAAGGGATTATAGCGGGATCGGCACCGGGGAGCTGTTTTTT.

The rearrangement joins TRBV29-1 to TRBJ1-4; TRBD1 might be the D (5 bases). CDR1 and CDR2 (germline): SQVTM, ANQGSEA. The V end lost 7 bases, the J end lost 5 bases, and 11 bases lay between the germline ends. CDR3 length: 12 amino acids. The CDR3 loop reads CSAGHGNEKLFF. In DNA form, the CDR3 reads TGCAGCGCTGGACACGGAAATGAAAAACTGTTTTTT.

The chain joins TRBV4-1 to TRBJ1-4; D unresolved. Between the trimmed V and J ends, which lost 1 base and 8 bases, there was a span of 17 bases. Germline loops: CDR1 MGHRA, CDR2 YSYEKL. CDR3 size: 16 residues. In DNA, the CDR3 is TGCGCCAGCAGCCAAGCTACCCCAGCAACGGGGGAAAAACTGTTTTTT. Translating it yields CASSQATPATGEKLFF.

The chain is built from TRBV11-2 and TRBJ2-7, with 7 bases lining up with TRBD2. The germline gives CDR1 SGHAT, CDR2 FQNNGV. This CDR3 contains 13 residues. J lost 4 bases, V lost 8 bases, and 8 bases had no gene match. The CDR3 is CASSYTGGYEQYF. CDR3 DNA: TGTGCCAGCTCATACACGGGAGGTTACGAGCAGTACTTC. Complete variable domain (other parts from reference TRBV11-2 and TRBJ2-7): EAGVAQSPRYKIIEKRQSVAFWCNPISGHATLYWYQQILGQGPKLLIQFQNNGVVDDSQLPKDRFSAERLKGVDSTLKIQPAKLEDSAVYLCASSYTGGYEQYFGPGTRLTVT.

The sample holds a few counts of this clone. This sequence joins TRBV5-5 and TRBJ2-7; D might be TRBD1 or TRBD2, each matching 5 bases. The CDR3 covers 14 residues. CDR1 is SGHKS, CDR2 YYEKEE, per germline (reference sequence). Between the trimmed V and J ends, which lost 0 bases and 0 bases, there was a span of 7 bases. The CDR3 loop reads CASSLDGTSYEQYF. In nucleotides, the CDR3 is TGTGCCAGCAGCTTGGACGGGACCTCCTACGAGCAGTACTTC.

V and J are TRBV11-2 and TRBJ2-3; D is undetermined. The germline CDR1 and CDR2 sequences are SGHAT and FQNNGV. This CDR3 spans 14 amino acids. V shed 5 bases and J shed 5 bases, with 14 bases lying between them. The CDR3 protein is CASSLSRLRDTQYF. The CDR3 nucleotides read TGTGCCAGCAGCCTTTCTCGCCTTAGAGATACGCAGTATTTT.

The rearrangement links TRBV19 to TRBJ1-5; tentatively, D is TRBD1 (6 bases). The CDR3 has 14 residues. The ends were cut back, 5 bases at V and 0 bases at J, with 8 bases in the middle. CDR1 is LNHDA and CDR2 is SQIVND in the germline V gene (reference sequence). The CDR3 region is CASSGQISNQPQHF. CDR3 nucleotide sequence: TGTGCCAGTAGTGGACAGATTAGCAATCAGCCCCAGCATTTT.

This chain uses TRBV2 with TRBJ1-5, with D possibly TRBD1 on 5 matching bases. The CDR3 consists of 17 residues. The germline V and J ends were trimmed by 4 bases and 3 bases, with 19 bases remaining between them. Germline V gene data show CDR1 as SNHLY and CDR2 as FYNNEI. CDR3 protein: CASSANRRVRTNQPQHF. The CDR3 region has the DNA TGTGCCAGCAGTGCCAACCGCAGGGTTAGGACCAATCAGCCCCAGCATTTT.

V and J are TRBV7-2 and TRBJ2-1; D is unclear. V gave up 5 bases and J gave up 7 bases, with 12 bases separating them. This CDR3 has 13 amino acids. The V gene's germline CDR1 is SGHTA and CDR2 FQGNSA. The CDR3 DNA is TGTGCCAGCAGCCCCACGTCTAGAAATGAGCAGTTCTTC. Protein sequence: CASSPTSRNEQFF. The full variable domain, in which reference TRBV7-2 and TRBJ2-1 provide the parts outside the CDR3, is GAGVSQSPSNKVTEKGKDVELRCDPISGHTALYWYRQSLGQGLEFLIYFQGNSAPDKSGLPSDRFSAERTGGSVSTLTIQRTQQEDSAVYLCASSPTSRNEQFFGPGTRLTVL.

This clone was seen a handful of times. Here the CDR3 DNA reads TGTGCCAGCTCACCTTCAAAGGAGGGGTATGGCTACACCTTC. It translates to CASSPSKEGYGYTF. This rearrangement joins TRBV18 to TRBJ1-2; D perhaps matches TRBD1 (5 bases). The CDR3 is made up of 14 amino acids. Germline-derived CDR1 and CDR2 are KGHSH and LQKENI. V was cut by 3 bases and J by 5 bases, with 13 bases left in between.

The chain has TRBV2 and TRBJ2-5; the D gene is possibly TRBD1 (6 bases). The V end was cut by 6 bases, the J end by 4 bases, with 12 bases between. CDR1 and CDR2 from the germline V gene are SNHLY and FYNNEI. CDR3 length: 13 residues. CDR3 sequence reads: CASRTQGTETQYF. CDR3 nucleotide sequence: TGTGCCAGCAGAACACAGGGAACAGAGACCCAGTACTTC.

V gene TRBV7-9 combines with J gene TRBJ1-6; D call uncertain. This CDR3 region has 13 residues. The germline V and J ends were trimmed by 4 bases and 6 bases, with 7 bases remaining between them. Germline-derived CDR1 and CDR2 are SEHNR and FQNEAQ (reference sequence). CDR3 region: CASSSDGNSPLHF. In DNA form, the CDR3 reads TGTGCCAGCAGCTCGGATGGTAATTCACCCCTCCACTTT. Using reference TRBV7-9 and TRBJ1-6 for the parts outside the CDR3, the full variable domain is DTGVSQNPRHKITKRGQNVTFRCDPISEHNRLYWYRQTLGQGPEFLTYFQNEAQLEKSRLLSDRFSAERPKGSFSTLEIQRTEQGDSAMYLCASSSDGNSPLHFGNGTRLTVT.

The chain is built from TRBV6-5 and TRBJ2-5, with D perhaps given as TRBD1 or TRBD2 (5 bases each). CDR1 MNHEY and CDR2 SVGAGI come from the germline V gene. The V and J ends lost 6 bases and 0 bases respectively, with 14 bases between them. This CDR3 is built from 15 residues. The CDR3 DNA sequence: TGTGCCAGCAGGCCGATCGGGGCTCACCAAGAGACCCAGTACTTC. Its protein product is CASRPIGAHQETQYF.

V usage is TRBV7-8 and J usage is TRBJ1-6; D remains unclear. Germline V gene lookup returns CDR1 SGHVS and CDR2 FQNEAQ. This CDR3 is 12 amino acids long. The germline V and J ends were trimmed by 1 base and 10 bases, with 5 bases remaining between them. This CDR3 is CASSLVGSPLHF. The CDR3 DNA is TGTGCCAGCAGCTTAGTTGGCTCACCCCTCCACTTT.